One sample yielded the 28 T cell receptor beta chains listed below, sequenced in a study of T cell repertoires in cytomegalovirus infection. One entry per CDR3 protein results from TCRdb running MiXCR on the reads. The sample contains around 750,000 distinct CDR3 sequences, approximately 32% of which appear only once. Antigens of these TCRs are unknown. This material consisted of cultured CD8+ T cells from PBMCs, taken from culture after CMV antigen stimulation. Receptors were obtained from a human donor in good health (CMV status not recorded). Some clones in this sample may be carry-over from other donors' samples.

At least ten counts were recorded for this clonotype. The chain employs TRBV7-9 and TRBJ2-1, with 7 bases identical to TRBD1. CDR1 is SEHNR and CDR2 is FQNEAQ in the germline V gene (reference sequence). Trimming cost V 7 bases and J 3 bases; bases outside gene matches: 9. CDR3 length: 15 amino acids. CDR3 sequence reads: CASTPTGQYYNEQFF. The CDR3 region has the DNA TGTGCCAGCACCCCCACGGGACAGTACTACAATGAGCAGTTCTTC. Drawing the rest from reference TRBV7-9 and TRBJ2-1, the complete variable domain is DTGVSQNPRHKITKRGQNVTFRCDPISEHNRLYWYRQTLGQGPEFLTYFQNEAQLEKSRLLSDRFSAERPKGSFSTLEIQRTEQGDSAMYLCASTPTGQYYNEQFFGPGTRLTVL.

This clonotype has a handful of counts. This chain uses TRBV6-6 with TRBJ2-7; D is undetermined. The CDR3 consists of 14 residues. Germline assignment: CDR1 MNHNY and CDR2 SVGAGI (reference sequence). V lost 2 bases and J lost 2, with 10 bases in between. This CDR3 reads CASSYTRTAYEQYF. In DNA, the CDR3 is TGTGCCAGCAGTTACACCAGGACCGCCTACGAGCAGTACTTC.

Notes on this clonotype: As the CDR3 is not closed by the conserved phenylalanine or tryptophan, this likely results from a read error. The chain combines TRBV12-3 or TRBV12-4 with TRBJ2-5; TRBD2 agrees at 10 bases. CDR3 length: 14 amino acids. The V and J ends lost 4 bases and 6 bases, in that order; junction bases with no gene match: 5. DNA of the CDR3: TGTGCCAGCAGTTATAGCGGGGGGCAGAAGACCCAGTACTCC. As protein: CASSYSGGQKTQYS.

The V call is TRBV15, the J call TRBJ1-3; no reliable D call. Trimming shortened V by 3 bases and J by 4 bases, and 10 bases separated the two germline ends. Germline lookup yields CDR1 LNHNV and CDR2 YYDKDF (reference sequence). The CDR3 is made up of 14 amino acids. As DNA, the CDR3 is TGTGCCACCAGCAGGGGCCTTGGGGGAAACACCATATATTTT. This encodes CATSRGLGGNTIYF.

This clonotype was seen a few times. This chain connects TRBV27 to TRBJ1-4, with a tentative D call TRBD1 (6 bases). Germline loops: CDR1 MNHEY, CDR2 SMNVEV (reference sequence). The CDR3 sequence is 16 residues long. V gave up 5 bases and J gave up 0 bases, with 13 bases separating them. CDR3 DNA: TGTGCCAGCAGTCCGGAGGGGGTCGCAACTAATGAAAAACTGTTTTTT. This sequence encodes CASSPEGVATNEKLFF.

The V gene is TRBV6-5, the J gene TRBJ1-5, with 7 bases aligning to TRBD1. CDR1 and CDR2 from the germline V gene are MNHEY and SVGAGI. V shed 2 bases, J shed 7 bases, and the junction held 2 bases outside the gene matches. This CDR3 spans 13 amino acids. CDR3 sequence (DNA): TGTGCCAGCAGTTACGGCAGGGGGCAGCCCCAGCATTTT. Its translation is CASSYGRGQPQHF.

This clonotype was detected ten times or more. The chain links TRBV7-2 to TRBJ1-6; D is uncertain. The CDR3 covers 16 residues. V lost 1 base, J lost 3 bases, and 10 bases lay in between. Germline lookup yields CDR1 SGHTA and CDR2 FQGNSA. CDR3 coding DNA: TGTGCCAGCAGCTTAGGTCCCGCAGACTATAATTCACCCCTCCACTTT. This encodes CASSLGPADYNSPLHF. The variable domain in full, completed from reference TRBV7-2 and TRBJ1-6, reads GAGVSQSPSNKVTEKGKDVELRCDPISGHTALYWYRQSLGQGLEFLIYFQGNSAPDKSGLPSDRFSAERTGGSVSTLTIQRTQQEDSAVYLCASSLGPADYNSPLHFGNGTRLTVT.

The chain couples TRBV27 to TRBJ2-2; D may correspond to TRBD1 or TRBD2 (5 bases each). The CDR3 consists of 17 residues. CDR1 MNHEY and CDR2 SMNVEV come from the germline V gene (reference sequence). V lost 5 bases, J lost 4 bases, and 20 bases lay in between. CDR3: CASSPGPSFSVTGELFF. CDR3 coding DNA: TGTGCCAGCAGTCCGGGACCGAGTTTCTCGGTCACCGGGGAGCTGTTTTTT.

V usage is TRBV27 and J usage is TRBJ1-5; 11 bases agree with TRBD1. CDR1 is MNHEY and CDR2 is SMNVEV in the germline V gene (reference sequence). This CDR3 comprises 15 residues. V trimming: 7 bases; J trimming: 4 bases; junction bases outside the gene matches: 6. CDR3 sequence: CASTTGTGGNQPQHF. The CDR3 bases are TGTGCCAGCACCACCGGGACAGGGGGAAATCAGCCCCAGCATTTT.

This clonotype was seen repeatedly, ten times or more. The CDR3 loop is CASSQVGNTDTQYF. The CDR3 nucleotides are TGCGCCAGCAGCCAAGTGGGGAACACAGATACGCAGTATTTT. J is TRBJ2-3 and V is TRBV4-1; D unresolved. V was cut by 1 base and J by 2 bases, with 7 bases left in between. There are 14 residues in the CDR3. The germline CDR1 and CDR2 sequences are MGHRA and YSYEKL.

The gene calls are TRBV5-1 and TRBJ2-5, with D possibly TRBD2 on 5 matching bases. CDR3 length equals 17 residues. Germline V CDR1 and CDR2: SGHRS, YFSETQ. The ends were cut back, 0 bases at V and 4 bases at J, with 19 bases in the middle. The CDR3 region has the DNA TGCGCCAGCAGCTTGGGTGACTTGCGGGCCCTGGCAGAGACCCAGTACTTC. Translated: CASSLGDLRALAETQYF.

This CDR3 reads CASSELAGTYEQYF. The DNA for the CDR3 is TGTGCCAGCAGTGAATTGGCGGGGACCTACGAGCAGTACTTC. The rearrangement uses TRBV6-1 and TRBJ2-7; D perhaps matches TRBD2 (6 bases). Germline CDR1 reads MNHNS; CDR2 reads SASEGT. V was pared by 2 bases and J by 2 bases, with 10 bases between. There are 14 residues in the CDR3.

The V gene is TRBV27, the J gene TRBJ2-5, with a possible D match to TRBD1 (6 bases). V lost 6 bases, J lost 4 bases, and 15 bases lay in between. Germline-derived CDR1 and CDR2 are MNHEY and SMNVEV (reference sequence). The length of the CDR3 is 14 residues. CDR3 in amino acids: CASSRTGIGETQYF. In DNA, the CDR3 is TGTGCCAGCAGCCGAACAGGGATAGGAGAGACCCAGTACTTC.

In its sample, this clonotype was seen a few times. The chain recombines TRBV28 with TRBJ2-2; D possibly corresponds to TRBD1 (5 bases). Trimming removed 2 bases from V and 7 bases from J, with 11 bases in between. The CDR3 is 14 amino acids. Germline CDR1 MDHEN, CDR2 SYDVKM. The CDR3 DNA sequence: TGTGCCAGCAGTTTACCCAGGGCGAACGGGGAGCTGTTTTTT. Amino acids: CASSLPRANGELFF. Using reference TRBV28 and TRBJ2-2 for the parts outside the CDR3, the full variable domain is DVKVTQSSRYLVKRTGEKVFLECVQDMDHENMFWYRQDPGLGLRLIYFSYDVKMKEKGDIPEGYSVSREKKERFSLILESASTNQTSMYLCASSLPRANGELFFGEGSRLTVL.

V and J are TRBV19 and TRBJ2-1, with D perhaps TRBD1 (6 bases). Per germline, CDR1 LNHDA and CDR2 SQIVND (reference sequence). CDR3 size: 15 residues. V lost 1 base and J lost 6, with 13 bases in between. CDR3 residues: CASSIVGGLSNEQFF. Here the CDR3 DNA reads TGTGCCAGTAGTATAGTTGGGGGCCTAAGCAATGAGCAGTTCTTC. Using reference TRBV19 and TRBJ2-1 for the parts outside the CDR3, the full variable domain is DGGITQSPKYLFRKEGQNVTLSCEQNLNHDAMYWYRQDPGQGLRLIYYSQIVNDFQKGDIAEGYSVSREKKESFPLTVTSAQKNPTAFYLCASSIVGGLSNEQFFGPGTRLTVL.

A remark on this clonotype: At one boundary the junction diverges from the germline segment, which might be a read error. V usage is TRBV7-2 and J usage is TRBJ2-1; the D gene is possibly TRBD1 (6 bases). The CDR3 length is 18 residues. Germline V gene sequence: CDR1 SGHTA, CDR2 FQGNSA. DNA of the CDR3: TGTGCCAGCAGCTTCGTGGGAAGACAGGAATTTTCCTGCAATGAGCAGTTCTTC. Its protein product is CASSFVGRQEFSCNEQFF.

This chain connects TRBV19 to TRBJ1-3; weak D call: TRBD1 (5 bases). This CDR3 region has 14 residues. Trimming stripped 3 bases from V and 2 bases from J, with 8 bases between. Per germline, CDR1 LNHDA and CDR2 SQIVND (reference sequence). In DNA form, the CDR3 reads TGTGCCAGTAGTATCCAGGACACTGGAAACACCATATATTTT. Translating gives CASSIQDTGNTIYF.

This clonotype came up many times. This chain joins TRBV7-6 and TRBJ2-1, with 7 bases identical to TRBD2. With 3 bases clipped from V and 8 bases from J, the junction kept 10 bases outside the gene matches. Germline assignment: CDR1 SGHVS and CDR2 FNYEAQ. The CDR3 has 15 residues. CDR3 region: CASSFAGRGRDEQFF. The CDR3 region has the DNA TGTGCCAGCAGCTTTGCAGGGAGGGGACGTGATGAGCAGTTCTTC. Complete variable domain (other parts from reference TRBV7-6 and TRBJ2-1): GAGVSQSPRYKVTKRGQDVALRCDPISGHVSLYWYRQALGQGPEFLTYFNYEAQQDKSGLPNDRFSAERPEGSISTLTIQRTEQRDSAMYRCASSFAGRGRDEQFFGPGTRLTVL.

This clonotype was counted only a few times. This rearrangement joins TRBV7-6 to TRBJ2-2; the D is unclear. Germline V gives CDR1 SGHVS, CDR2 FNYEAQ. This CDR3 is 12 amino acids long. Trimming shortened V by 10 bases and J by 2 bases, and 8 bases separated the two germline ends. The CDR3, as DNA: TGTGCCACCGCCGACAACACCGGGGAGCTGTTTTTT. Its translation is CATADNTGELFF.

This chain connects TRBV6-6 to TRBJ1-2; 9 nucleotides agree with TRBD1. Trimming cost V 2 bases and J 8 bases; bases outside gene matches: 12. The CDR3 extends over 16 amino acids. Germline V gives CDR1 MNHNY, CDR2 SVGAGI (reference sequence). The chain's CDR3 is CASSYHSRTGDGGYTF. The DNA of the CDR3 is TGTGCCAGCAGTTACCATAGTAGGACAGGGGACGGCGGCTACACCTTC.

The genes are TRBV24-1 and TRBJ1-2; no clear D gene. V lost 12 bases to trimming and J lost 0 bases, with 25 bases between them. The CDR3 extends over 17 amino acids. In germline, CDR1 is KGHDR, CDR2 SFDVKD. The CDR3 region has the DNA TGTGCCCCGCTTGAAGGGATGGGAAACCGTTCTAACTATGGCTACACCTTC. This encodes CAPLEGMGNRSNYGYTF.

This sequence joins TRBV19 and TRBJ1-6; D not resolved. The length of the CDR3 is 16 residues. Germline V CDR1 and CDR2: LNHDA, SQIVND (reference sequence). The V gene lost 10 bases and the J gene lost 0 bases, with 16 bases spanning the gap. CDR3 nucleotides: TGTGCCACTCGGGCCAGACTAAGCTCCTATAATTCACCCCTCCACTTT. Its protein product is CATRARLSSYNSPLHF.

This clonotype was detected only once. Just one base apart from a much larger clone, this may be a read error. The V gene is TRBV7-8, the J gene TRBJ1-2; unclear D gene. There are 15 residues in the CDR3. Between the trimmed V and J ends, which lost 6 bases and 1 base, there was a span of 15 bases. Germline lookup yields CDR1 SGHVS and CDR2 FQNEAQ. The CDR3 loop reads CASRLLGRSNYGYTF. The CDR3 region has the DNA TGTGCCAGCAGATTACTCGGGCGGAGTAACTATGGCTACACCTTC.

This clonotype was detected many times. The V call is TRBV6-5, the J call TRBJ2-1; 9 bases map to TRBD1. Germline V gives CDR1 MNHEY, CDR2 SVGAGI. CDR3 size: 15 residues. V lost 6 bases to trimming and J lost 5 bases; unmatched junction nucleotides: 8. CDR3 region: CASRLGQGQNNEQFF. The CDR3 region has the DNA TGTGCCAGCAGGCTGGGACAGGGTCAGAACAATGAGCAGTTCTTC.

This clonotype was seen ten or more times. The rearrangement uses TRBV19 and TRBJ2-1; D might be TRBD2 (5 bases). Trimming shortened V by 10 bases and J by 1 base, and 17 bases separated the two germline ends. Germline V gives CDR1 LNHDA, CDR2 SQIVND (reference sequence). The CDR3 length is 15 residues. The CDR3 spells CATPWLAASYNEQFF. The CDR3 DNA reads TGTGCCACCCCTTGGCTAGCCGCTTCCTACAATGAGCAGTTCTTC. The full variable domain, its missing parts supplied by reference TRBV19 and TRBJ2-1, is DGGITQSPKYLFRKEGQNVTLSCEQNLNHDAMYWYRQDPGQGLRLIYYSQIVNDFQKGDIAEGYSVSREKKESFPLTVTSAQKNPTAFYLCATPWLAASYNEQFFGPGTRLTVL.

This clonotype was observed a few times. The chain employs TRBV6-5 and TRBJ2-3; 7 nucleotides align to TRBD1. This CDR3 has 16 residues. Germline values: CDR1 MNHEY, CDR2 SVGAGI. The trim removed 4 bases at V and 6 bases at J, leaving 13 bases unmatched. CDR3: CASSWMAGTVRDTQYF. The CDR3 DNA is TGTGCCAGCAGTTGGATGGCCGGGACAGTGCGTGATACGCAGTATTTT.

This clonotype was counted a few times. CDR3 bases: TGTGCCAGCAGTTTACTAGGGGCCTATAATTCACCCCTCCACTTT. It encodes CASSLLGAYNSPLHF. The chain joins TRBV27 to TRBJ1-6, with D tentatively TRBD1 (5 bases). This CDR3 region has 15 residues. V lost 2 bases, J lost 2 bases, and 7 bases lay in between. Germline V gives CDR1 MNHEY, CDR2 SMNVEV (reference sequence).

This clonotype was seen only a few times. J is TRBJ2-3 and V is TRBV7-6; 7 nucleotides align to TRBD1. With V trimmed by 0 bases and J by 4 bases, 10 bases remained unmatched. Germline assignment: CDR1 SGHVS and CDR2 FNYEAQ. This CDR3 has 17 residues. The CDR3 here is CASSLAGPRGRSDTQYF. In DNA form, the CDR3 reads TGTGCCAGCAGCTTAGCGGGCCCAAGGGGGCGGTCAGATACGCAGTATTTT.